These 7 T cell receptor beta chains came from one sample sequenced in a study of T cell repertoires in cytomegalovirus infection. Their antigens are not known. TCRdb passed the reads through MiXCR, listing each CDR3 protein once. The sample includes some 590,000 distinct CDR3 sequences, over 35% seen only once; the top ten take around 50%. The material was cultured PBMCs, obtained from culture after CMV antigen stimulation. These receptors came from a human donor in good health (CMV status not recorded). Some clones in this sample may be carry-over from other donors' samples.

This clonotype was seen more than once but under ten times. The V and J genes are TRBV27 and TRBJ1-1; 8 nucleotides align to TRBD1. CDR3 length: 16 residues. J gave up 5 bases and V 4 bases, and 12 bases lay outside the gene matches. The germline V gene has CDR1 MNHEY and CDR2 SMNVEV (reference sequence). The DNA for the CDR3 is TGTGCCAGCAGTTCTGCCCCAGGGGGCGCAGGAACTGAAGCTTTCTTT. This translates into CASSSAPGGAGTEAFF.

The DNA for the CDR3 is TGTGCCAGCAGCCCGGGACTCCTTCACCCCCAGTCCACAGATACGCAGTATTTT. It is translated as CASSPGLLHPQSTDTQYF. The chain links TRBV7-2 to TRBJ2-3, with D possibly being TRBD2 (6 bases). The CDR3 has 18 residues. Trimming cost V 5 bases and J 2 bases, with 23 bases left between them. Germline V lookup: CDR1 SGHTA, CDR2 FQGNSA. The variable domain in full, completed from reference TRBV7-2 and TRBJ2-3, reads GAGVSQSPSNKVTEKGKDVELRCDPISGHTALYWYRQSLGQGLEFLIYFQGNSAPDKSGLPSDRFSAERTGGSVSTLTIQRTQQEDSAVYLCASSPGLLHPQSTDTQYFGPGTRLTVL.

This clonotype was counted a single time. This rearrangement joins TRBV12-3 or TRBV12-4 to TRBJ1-1, with D perhaps matching TRBD1 (6 bases). This CDR3 contains 16 residues. V dropped 5 bases and J dropped 5 bases, with 21 bases sitting between them. In nucleotides, the CDR3 is TGTGCCAGCAGTCCGAACGGGGGGCGAGATGGGACTGAAGCTTTCTTT. Amino acids: CASSPNGGRDGTEAFF.

The V and J genes are TRBV15 and TRBJ2-6; D is unclear. This CDR3 spans 16 amino acids. Trimming stripped 1 base from V and 0 bases from J, with 7 bases between. Germline V CDR1 and CDR2: LNHNV, YYDKDF (reference sequence). CDR3 sequence reads: CATSRGSSSGANVLTF. The CDR3, as DNA: TGTGCCACCAGCAGAGGATCGAGCTCTGGGGCCAACGTCCTGACTTTC.

This chain links TRBV6-5 with TRBJ2-1; D ambiguous. V lost 0 bases and J lost 8, with 11 bases in between. Germline-derived CDR1 and CDR2 are MNHEY and SVGAGI. The CDR3 consists of 14 residues. The CDR3 DNA reads TGTGCCAGCAGTTACTCGATCGTAGCCCATGAGCAGTTCTTC. Encoded protein: CASSYSIVAHEQFF.

This clonotype was seen just once. The chain uses TRBV20-1 and TRBJ2-7; D possibly corresponds to TRBD1 (5 bases). The CDR3 totals 14 residues. The germline CDR1 and CDR2 sequences are DFQATT and SNEGSKA (reference sequence). With 3 bases removed from V and 7 bases from J, the gap between germline ends came to 19 bases. CDR3 protein: CSASTGTHYREQYF. CDR3 nucleotides: TGCAGTGCTAGTACAGGTACCCATTATCGGGAGCAGTACTTC.

This rearrangement joins TRBV6-5 to TRBJ2-6, with D unresolved. CDR1 MNHEY and CDR2 SVGAGI come from the germline V gene. Trimming took off 5 bases at V and 4 bases at J, with 9 bases between the two ends. The CDR3 consists of 14 residues. In DNA form, the CDR3 reads TGTGCCAGCAGTCCCCCCCAAGGGGCCAACGTCCTGACTTTC. Translation: CASSPPQGANVLTF.